This TCR beta chain was found in a study of CD8+ T cells in alopecia areata. Study summary: Treated individuals took tofacitinib by mouth, 5 to 10 mg twice daily.

Following RNA extraction, reverse transcription yielded cDNA that acted as the sequencing template. Repertoires were generated with immunoSEQ multiplex PCR, while TCRdb's copy carries only in-frame clones and drops some. The sample lists about 150,000 clones; around 50% were seen once. This CDR3 has 13 residues. Trimming stripped 11 bases from V and 1 base from J, with 11 bases between. Germline CDR1 reads LNHDA; CDR2 reads SQIVND (reference sequence). Using a FACSAria, the CD4+ and CD8+ T cells were sorted from the PBMCs. The rearrangement uses TRBV19 and TRBJ2-2; D not resolved. The sequences come from CD8+ T cells sorted from blood, collected at week 0. This TCR derives from a human donor with alopecia areata. CDR3 protein: CAGRQENTGELFF. The CDR3 nucleotides are TGTGCCGGACGGCAGGAGAACACCGGGGAGCTGTTTTTT.